The clone carrying this TCR beta chain appeared a single time. The antigen remains unidentified. The junction departs from the called germline gene at one end, perhaps through a read error. This record comes from a study of beta chain features in type 1 diabetes. The authors reverse transcribed all of the isolated RNA, so sequencing captured expressed TCRB transcripts. Using immunoSEQ multiplex PCR, the repertoire was profiled, and TCRdb retains in-frame clones only, with some absent. The sample includes approximately 360,000 clones, 10% to 15% of them seen just once. This CDR3 region has 16 residues. Germline CDR1 LNHNV, CDR2 YYDKDF (reference sequence). Study-wide results and limits: For Type 1 diabetes patients, all four CD4+ subsets carried TCRB CDR3s that were moderately but significantly shorter.

This receptor was obtained from a woman between 18 and 29 years old with type 1 diabetes. The chain uses TRBV15 and TRBJ1-3; 7 bases align to TRBD1. The sample consisted of naive CD4+ T cells from blood. This CDR3 reads CATSRDPGTVGNTTYF. The CDR3 DNA is TGTGCCACCAGCAGAGATCCCGGGACAGTCGGAAACACCACATATTTT.